Listed here are 19 T cell receptor beta chains from one sample, sequenced in a study of T cell repertoires in cytomegalovirus infection. Via MiXCR, TCRdb re-called the reads, giving one row per CDR3 protein. The sample holds 250,000 to 300,000 distinct CDR3 sequences, roughly 23% seen once. Material: PBMCs. The receptor source for this set is a human donor in good health (CMV status not recorded). Some clones in this sample may be carry-over from other donors' samples.

This chain's CDR3 is CSAHGGHNEQFF. DNA of the CDR3: TGCAGTGCCCACGGGGGCCACAATGAGCAGTTCTTC. The chain links TRBV20-1 to TRBJ2-1; TRBD1 or TRBD2 may be the D gene (6 bases each). The CDR3 length is 12 residues. V was trimmed by 6 bases and J by 5 bases, leaving 11 bases between them. From germline, CDR1 is DFQATT and CDR2 SNEGSKA (reference sequence).

Many counts were recorded for this clonotype. V usage is TRBV11-3 and J usage is TRBJ2-7; D is possibly TRBD2 (6 bases). Trimming removed 5 bases from V and 1 base from J, with 9 bases in between. Per the germline V gene, CDR1 is SGHNT and CDR2 is YENEEA. The CDR3 is made up of 13 amino acids. The CDR3 is CASSRSGSYEQYF. The CDR3 bases are TGTGCCAGCAGCCGTAGCGGATCCTACGAGCAGTACTTC.

This clonotype was recorded many times. V usage is TRBV7-2 and J usage is TRBJ2-5, with TRBD2 matching 8 bases. J gave up 6 bases and V 5 bases, and 5 bases lay outside the gene matches. The CDR3 runs 13 residues. The V gene's germline CDR1 is SGHTA and CDR2 FQGNSA. CDR3 loop: CASSPGTRQTQYF. CDR3 DNA sequence: TGTGCCAGCAGCCCCGGGACTAGACAGACCCAGTACTTC.

The chain couples TRBV18 to TRBJ2-7, with TRBD1 matching 9 bases. CDR3 length equals 15 residues. Germline CDR1 KGHSH, CDR2 LQKENI. The junction had 8 bases not matched to a gene; V was cut back by 6 bases and J by 2 bases. For the CDR3, the DNA is TGTGCCAGCTCGCTCGGGACAGGGACACCCTACGAGCAGTACTTC. The encoded protein is CASSLGTGTPYEQYF.

This clonotype appeared a few times. The V gene is TRBV20-1, the J gene TRBJ2-7; TRBD2 matches 14 bases. With 5 bases clipped from V and 5 bases from J, the junction kept 11 bases outside the gene matches. Germline V gene data show CDR1 as DFQATT and CDR2 as SNEGSKA (reference sequence). The CDR3 extends over 16 amino acids. CDR3 in DNA: TGCAGTGCTTATTACCCGCGGACTAGCGGGAGGAACGAGCAGTACTTC. It yields the protein CSAYYPRTSGRNEQYF.

This clonotype was counted between two and nine times. The V gene is TRBV2, the J gene TRBJ1-3; tentative D call: TRBD1 (6 bases). The CDR3 is made up of 17 amino acids. Between the trimmed V and J ends, which lost 7 bases and 0 bases, there was a span of 19 bases. CDR1 and CDR2 from the germline V gene are SNHLY and FYNNEI. The CDR3 loop reads CASMVSGTRISGNTIYF. The CDR3 coding sequence is TGTGCCAGCATGGTCTCCGGGACACGGATCTCTGGAAACACCATATATTTT.

This clonotype was recorded at least ten times. The CDR3: CASSRDRVDGQYF. CDR3 coding DNA: TGTGCCAGCAGCCGGGACAGGGTCGACGGGCAGTACTTC. This chain uses TRBV7-2 with TRBJ2-7; 9 bases match TRBD1. CDR3 length equals 13 residues. After removal of 5 bases from V and 9 bases from J, the junction contained 8 bases not matched to a gene. Germline assignment: CDR1 SGHTA and CDR2 FQGNSA.

This chain connects TRBV19 to TRBJ1-4, with D perhaps TRBD1 (5 bases). V gave up 4 bases and J gave up 6 bases, with 15 bases separating them. This CDR3 comprises 15 residues. Germline V lookup: CDR1 LNHDA, CDR2 SQIVND (reference sequence). The DNA of the CDR3 is TGTGCCAGTAGTAACCCTCGCAGGGAGGATGAAAAACTGTTTTTT. Translation gives CASSNPRREDEKLFF. The variable domain in full, completed from reference TRBV19 and TRBJ1-4, reads DGGITQSPKYLFRKEGQNVTLSCEQNLNHDAMYWYRQDPGQGLRLIYYSQIVNDFQKGDIAEGYSVSREKKESFPLTVTSAQKNPTAFYLCASSNPRREDEKLFFGSGTQLSVL.

This clonotype was observed at least ten times. The chain joins TRBV7-2 to TRBJ2-3, with a tentative D call TRBD1 (6 bases). Germline V gene data show CDR1 as SGHTA and CDR2 as FQGNSA. This CDR3 is 15 amino acids long. The V end lost 2 bases, the J end lost 1 base, and 10 bases lay between the germline ends. CDR3 DNA sequence: TGTGCCAGCAGCTTAACAGGACAGCGCACAGATACGCAGTATTTT. Its translation: CASSLTGQRTDTQYF.

This rearrangement joins TRBV6-2 or TRBV6-3 to TRBJ2-7; TRBD2 aligns across 7 bases. Losses at the gene ends were 11 bases for V and 6 bases for J; bases not matched to a gene: 4. CDR1 and CDR2 from the germline V gene are MNHEY and SVGEGT. The CDR3 consists of 10 residues. The CDR3 region is CAAGRLEQYF. The CDR3 DNA reads TGTGCCGCCGGGAGGCTCGAGCAGTACTTC.

The chain recombines TRBV20-1 with TRBJ2-3; D call uncertain. Trimming cost V 3 bases and J 0 bases, with 16 bases left between them. The germline gives CDR1 DFQATT, CDR2 SNEGSKA (reference sequence). The CDR3 covers 16 residues. DNA for the CDR3: TGCAGTGCTAGCCCGCTGTCAGGTGTTAGCACAGATACGCAGTATTTT. It is translated as CSASPLSGVSTDTQYF.

The chain combines TRBV11-3 with TRBJ2-2; 7 positions agree with TRBD2. The V and J ends lost 0 bases and 4 bases, in that order; junction bases with no gene match: 5. Germline CDR1 SGHNT, CDR2 YENEEA. This CDR3 has 16 residues. The CDR3 DNA reads as TGTGCCAGCAGCTTAGATCCTTCGGGAGGCACCGGGGAGCTGTTTTTT. Amino acids: CASSLDPSGGTGELFF.

This clonotype came up many times. This chain uses TRBV7-2 with TRBJ1-2; the D is unclear. The CDR3 extends over 12 amino acids. CDR1 and CDR2 (germline): SGHTA, FQGNSA. Trimming left V 5 bases short and J 8 bases short, with 12 bases between. In DNA, the CDR3 is TGTGCCAGCAGCCCCGACACGGGCGGCTACACCTTC. It translates to CASSPDTGGYTF.

The table lists this clonotype with a few counts. The chain uses TRBV27 and TRBJ2-7; D perhaps matches TRBD2 (6 bases). With 2 bases removed from V and 1 base from J, the gap between germline ends came to 12 bases. CDR1 is MNHEY, CDR2 SMNVEV, per germline (reference sequence). The CDR3 spans 15 residues. CDR3: CASSLSGSTSYEQYF. The CDR3 DNA reads TGTGCCAGCAGTTTAAGCGGGTCAACTTCCTACGAGCAGTACTTC.

CDR3 sequence: CSAASPGGIYEQYF. DNA for the CDR3: TGCAGTGCCGCCAGCCCTGGGGGCATCTACGAGCAGTACTTC. This chain uses TRBV20-1 with TRBJ2-7, with a possible D match to TRBD1 (6 bases). Germline CDR1 is DFQATT and CDR2 is SNEGSKA (reference sequence). The CDR3 spans 14 residues. V lost 6 bases to trimming and J lost 3 bases, with 18 bases between them.

This clonotype showed up just a few times. V usage is TRBV20-1 and J usage is TRBJ2-7; 10 bases line up with TRBD1. Trimming at V came to 6 bases and at J to 2 bases, leaving 10 bases not matched to a gene. From germline, CDR1 is DFQATT and CDR2 SNEGSKA (reference sequence). This CDR3 has 15 amino acids. This CDR3 is CSAPPRDRGTYEQYF. The CDR3 coding sequence is TGCAGTGCGCCTCCCCGGGACAGGGGTACCTACGAGCAGTACTTC.

This clonotype was seen a handful of times. The chain joins TRBV11-2 to TRBJ2-7; D assignment may be TRBD1 or TRBD2 (5 bases each). V lost 0 bases, J lost 3 bases, and 12 bases lay in between. The CDR3 is 15 residues long. The V gene's germline CDR1 is SGHAT and CDR2 FQNNGV. CDR3 sequence reads: CASSLEGTSNYEQYF. The CDR3 region has the DNA TGTGCCAGCAGCTTAGAAGGGACCTCAAACTACGAGCAGTACTTC.

J is TRBJ1-1 and V is TRBV28, with a tentative D call TRBD1 (6 bases). Germline V gene data show CDR1 as MDHEN and CDR2 as SYDVKM. This CDR3 is built from 14 residues. The germline V and J ends were trimmed by 2 bases and 4 bases, with 11 bases remaining between them. CDR3 coding DNA: TGTGCCAGCAGTTTACCGGGGGCGGGCACTGAAGCTTTCTTT. Its protein is CASSLPGAGTEAFF.

The genes are TRBV27 and TRBJ2-7; D unresolved. Trimming stripped 5 bases from V and 6 bases from J, with 23 bases between. Germline lookup yields CDR1 MNHEY and CDR2 SMNVEV (reference sequence). The CDR3 is made up of 16 amino acids. Written as DNA, the CDR3 is TGTGCCAGCAGTCCGAGACCAGCCCTCGGTTTAGGCGAGCAGTACTTC. As protein: CASSPRPALGLGEQYF.